Below, 23 T cell receptor beta chains from the same sample are listed, as sequenced in a study of CD8 T cells in Susac syndrome. RNA in amounts of roughly 0.5 to 1 ug was reverse transcribed with random hexamers. TCRdb fed the immunoSEQ multiplex PCR reads into MiXCR, producing one record per CDR3 protein. The sample has about 140,000 distinct CDR3 sequences, about 95% seen once. Sequencing was carried out using CD8+ T cells from PBMCs. These receptors originate from a human donor with Susac syndrome.

This clonotype was counted a single time. This rearrangement joins TRBV19 to TRBJ1-1, with no clear D. The CDR3 consists of 12 residues. Germline lookup yields CDR1 LNHDA and CDR2 SQIVND (reference sequence). Trimming took off 3 bases at V and 3 bases at J, with 5 bases between the two ends. The CDR3 loop reads CASSMVYTEAFF. The CDR3 DNA is TGTGCCAGTAGTATGGTCTACACTGAAGCTTTCTTT.

The chain carries TRBV6-6 and TRBJ2-7; D is perhaps TRBD2 (6 bases). Trimming took off 7 bases at V and 3 bases at J, with 10 bases between the two ends. Germline V gives CDR1 MNHNY, CDR2 SVGAGI (reference sequence). CDR3 length: 12 amino acids. This CDR3 reads CASTDGGYEQYF. CDR3 in DNA: TGTGCCAGCACCGACGGGGGCTACGAGCAGTACTTC.

This chain connects TRBV19 to TRBJ1-1; 7 positions agree with TRBD1. V lost 5 bases and J lost 5; bases outside the gene matches: 11. In germline, CDR1 is LNHDA, CDR2 SQIVND (reference sequence). The length of the CDR3 is 15 residues. The CDR3 is CASSLAGGGGTEAFF. The CDR3 DNA sequence: TGTGCCAGTAGTCTGGCAGGGGGTGGAGGTACTGAAGCTTTCTTT.

V and J are TRBV9 and TRBJ2-7, with D possibly being TRBD2 (5 bases). Trimming shortened V by 0 bases and J by 0 bases, and 7 bases separated the two germline ends. The CDR3 runs 14 residues. CDR1 and CDR2 (germline): SGDLS, YYNGEE. The CDR3 sequence is CASSVVGSSYEQYF. Here the CDR3 DNA reads TGTGCCAGCAGCGTAGTAGGGAGCTCCTACGAGCAGTACTTC.

The chain joins TRBV12-3 or TRBV12-4 to TRBJ1-5, with a weak D call TRBD1 (5 bases). Between the trimmed V and J ends, which lost 6 bases and 3 bases, there was a span of 15 bases. The CDR3 loop spans 15 amino acids. The CDR3 coding sequence is TGTGCCAGCAGCCGCCAAGGGGCCCTCAATCAGCCCCAGCATTTT. Amino acid sequence: CASSRQGALNQPQHF.

Here the CDR3 DNA reads TGTGCCAGCAGTGAAGAGGTCGGGGGCGGCAATCAGCCCCAGCATTTT. Translated, it gives CASSEEVGGGNQPQHF. This rearrangement joins TRBV6-1 to TRBJ1-5, with D possibly TRBD1 on 6 matching bases. This CDR3 contains 16 residues. Germline values: CDR1 MNHNS, CDR2 SASEGT. V was pared by 1 base and J by 2 bases, with 12 bases between.

The V gene is TRBV7-2, the J gene TRBJ1-5, with a possible D match to TRBD1 (6 bases). Germline V gives CDR1 SGHTA, CDR2 FQGNSA. Trimming took off 5 bases at V and 4 bases at J, with 9 bases between the two ends. The CDR3 is 13 amino acids. The CDR3 is CASSVQGNQPQHF. CDR3 in DNA: TGTGCCAGCAGCGTGCAGGGGAATCAGCCCCAGCATTTT.

This chain connects TRBV9 to TRBJ2-1; D is unresolved. The germline V and J ends were trimmed by 3 bases and 4 bases, with 5 bases remaining between them. Germline V gene lookup returns CDR1 SGDLS and CDR2 YYNGEE. CDR3 length: 12 amino acids. CDR3 nucleotide sequence: TGTGCCAGCAGCGCAGCTTACAATGAGCAGTTCTTC. Translated, it gives CASSAAYNEQFF.

The chain has TRBV30 and TRBJ2-5; D remains unclear. V gave up 8 bases and J gave up 3 bases, with 16 bases separating them. CDR3 length: 13 amino acids. CDR1 is GTSNPN, CDR2 SVGIG, per germline (reference sequence). For the CDR3, the DNA is TGTGCCCACCTACCGGAGAATGAAGAGACCCAGTACTTC. It is translated as CAHLPENEETQYF.

This chain links TRBV28 with TRBJ2-7, with a tentative D call TRBD2 (6 bases). The CDR3 covers 15 residues. Germline V gives CDR1 MDHEN, CDR2 SYDVKM. The germline V and J ends were trimmed by 3 bases and 3 bases, with 15 bases remaining between them. CDR3 DNA sequence: TGTGCCAGCAGTTTTAGGCGGGACCCTTTCTACGAGCAGTACTTC. Protein: CASSFRRDPFYEQYF.

V is TRBV4-1 and J is TRBJ2-1; 7 bases match TRBD2. Losses at the gene ends were 3 bases for V and 5 bases for J; bases not matched to a gene: 10. The CDR3 contains 16 residues. Germline V gene sequence: CDR1 MGHRA, CDR2 YSYEKL. The CDR3 loop reads CASSHAPGGSDNEQFF. CDR3 in DNA: TGCGCCAGCAGCCATGCTCCCGGCGGGAGTGACAATGAGCAGTTCTTC.

This sequence joins TRBV3-1 and TRBJ1-2; tentative D call: TRBD1 (5 bases). There are 16 residues in the CDR3. V lost 4 bases and J lost 2, with 17 bases in between. Per the germline V gene, CDR1 is LGHDT and CDR2 is YNNKEL (reference sequence). The CDR3 is CASSPSRGPGNYGYTF. The CDR3 DNA reads as TGTGCCAGCAGCCCAAGCCGGGGCCCAGGGAACTATGGCTACACCTTC.

The V gene is TRBV27, the J gene TRBJ2-5; no clear D. CDR1 is MNHEY, CDR2 SMNVEV, per germline (reference sequence). The V end was cut by 3 bases, the J end by 6 bases, with 8 bases between. This CDR3 spans 12 amino acids. DNA for the CDR3: TGTGCCAGCAGTTTGGGTGGGCAGACCCAGTACTTC. Residues: CASSLGGQTQYF.

The chain uses TRBV28 and TRBJ2-7; D not certain. This CDR3 is built from 12 residues. The germline CDR1 and CDR2 sequences are MDHEN and SYDVKM. The V gene lost 3 bases and the J gene lost 3 bases, with 6 bases spanning the gap. In DNA, the CDR3 is TGTGCCAGCAGTTTCGACATCTACGAGCAGTACTTC. This gives the protein CASSFDIYEQYF.

The chain is built from TRBV2 and TRBJ2-3; 8 nucleotides line up with TRBD1. V was clipped by 7 bases and J by 0 bases; unmatched bases: 3. Per germline, CDR1 SNHLY and CDR2 FYNNEI. The CDR3 consists of 14 residues. CDR3: CASMGTGSTDTQYF. In DNA form, the CDR3 reads TGTGCCAGCATGGGGACAGGAAGCACAGATACGCAGTATTTT. The entire variable domain, with the rest obtained from reference TRBV2 and TRBJ2-3, is as follows: EPEVTQTPSHQVTQMGQEVILRCVPISNHLYFYWYRQILGQKVEFLVSFYNNEISEKSEIFDDQFSVERPDGSNFTLKIRSTKLEDSAMYFCASMGTGSTDTQYFGPGTRLTVL.

In this sample, this clonotype turned up once. The genes are TRBV25-1 and TRBJ2-7; unclear D gene. The CDR3 is made up of 13 amino acids. With 2 bases removed from V and 6 bases from J, the gap between germline ends came to 11 bases. The V gene's germline CDR1 is MGHDK and CDR2 SYGVNS. CDR3 residues: CASSEQATPEQYF. The CDR3, as DNA: TGTGCCAGCAGTGAACAGGCCACCCCCGAGCAGTACTTC.

The chain joins TRBV15 to TRBJ2-3; tentative D call: TRBD2 (6 bases). The V gene lost 3 bases and the J gene lost 9 bases, with 19 bases spanning the gap. CDR3 length equals 15 residues. Germline-derived CDR1 and CDR2 are LNHNV and YYDKDF (reference sequence). The CDR3 sequence: CATSSRDWQIGTQYF. The DNA of the CDR3 is TGTGCCACCAGCAGCCGGGACTGGCAAATTGGAACGCAGTATTTT.

CDR3 in amino acids: CASSLSGREQYF. Written as DNA, the CDR3 is TGTGCCAGCAGCTTGTCGGGCCGCGAGCAGTACTTC. The chain couples TRBV5-6 to TRBJ2-7; D gene unclear. V shed 1 base and J shed 6 bases, with 8 bases lying between them. Germline V gene sequence: CDR1 SGHDT, CDR2 YYEEEE. The CDR3 spans 12 residues. The entire variable domain, with the rest obtained from reference TRBV5-6 and TRBJ2-7, is as follows: DAGVTQSPTHLIKTRGQQVTLRCSPKSGHDTVSWYQQALGQGPQFIFQYYEEEERQRGNFPDRFSGHQFPNYSSELNVNALLLGDSALYLCASSLSGREQYFGPGTRLTVT.

The chain carries TRBV9 and TRBJ2-7; 10 nucleotides line up with TRBD1. Germline CDR1 SGDLS, CDR2 YYNGEE. The junction had 16 bases not matched to a gene; V was cut back by 2 bases and J by 5 bases. The length of the CDR3 is 18 residues. The CDR3 is CASSVDLVGTGEHDEQYF. DNA for the CDR3: TGTGCCAGCAGCGTGGACCTAGTAGGGACAGGGGAACATGACGAGCAGTACTTC.

The chain is built from TRBV3-1 and TRBJ2-7, with D possibly being TRBD2 (7 bases). V was pared by 4 bases and J by 4 bases, with 20 bases between. This CDR3 is 16 amino acids long. In germline, CDR1 is LGHDT, CDR2 YNNKEL (reference sequence). CDR3 region: CASSPSLSGGGYEQYF. CDR3 in DNA: TGTGCCAGCAGCCCCTCATTGTCGGGGGGCGGGTACGAGCAGTACTTC.

CDR3 residues: CASSWGAGELFF. The CDR3 nucleotides read TGTGCCAGTAGTTGGGGCGCCGGGGAGCTGTTTTTT. This chain uses TRBV19 with TRBJ2-2, with D perhaps matching TRBD1 (5 bases). Trimming removed 5 bases at V and 6 bases at J, with 7 bases between. Germline CDR1 and CDR2: LNHDA and SQIVND (reference sequence). The CDR3 sequence is 12 residues long. The complete variable domain, with remaining parts taken from reference TRBV19 and TRBJ2-2, reads DGGITQSPKYLFRKEGQNVTLSCEQNLNHDAMYWYRQDPGQGLRLIYYSQIVNDFQKGDIAEGYSVSREKKESFPLTVTSAQKNPTAFYLCASSWGAGELFFGEGSRLTVL.

V and J are TRBV14 and TRBJ2-3; 12 bases are a match to TRBD2. Germline-derived CDR1 and CDR2 are SGHDN and FVKESK. CDR3 length: 15 residues. With 1 base clipped from V and 4 bases from J, the junction kept 0 bases outside the gene matches. In DNA form, the CDR3 reads TGTGCCAGCAGCCAAGGACTAGCGGGAGCAGATACGCAGTATTTT. Translation gives CASSQGLAGADTQYF.

This chain joins TRBV4-1 and TRBJ2-3; D call uncertain. V lost 0 bases and J lost 4, with 11 bases in between. This CDR3 comprises 15 residues. CDR1 is MGHRA and CDR2 is YSYEKL in the germline V gene. The CDR3 bases are TGCGCCAGCAGCCAAGAAATTCGTCGCGCAGATACGCAGTATTTT. As protein: CASSQEIRRADTQYF.